Described below is a single T cell receptor beta chain sequence and its context. Antigen unknown. From germline, CDR1 is LGHNT and CDR2 FRNRAP. V trimming: 5 bases; J trimming: 4 bases; junction bases outside the gene matches: 2. CDR3 length: 15 residues. These data come from a study of T cell responses to AZD1222 COVID-19 vaccine. Study outcomes and limitations: Across spike, vaccine-associated CD4 TCRs were found, dominant at 160-218 and 743-854.

The repertoire was sequenced with immunoSEQ multiplex PCR; TCRdb's copy has only in-frame clones and lacks some. Here the sample spans 150,000 or so clones, 80% to 90% being singletons. This receptor was taken from an adult in good health. This specimen consisted of peripheral blood, obtained on day 0 of AZD1222 vaccination. This chain joins TRBV12-5 and TRBJ2-5, with 15 bases matching TRBD2. This CDR3 is CASGVGLAGGETQYF. CDR3 nucleotides: TGTGCTAGTGGTGTGGGACTAGCGGGAGGAGAGACCCAGTACTTC.